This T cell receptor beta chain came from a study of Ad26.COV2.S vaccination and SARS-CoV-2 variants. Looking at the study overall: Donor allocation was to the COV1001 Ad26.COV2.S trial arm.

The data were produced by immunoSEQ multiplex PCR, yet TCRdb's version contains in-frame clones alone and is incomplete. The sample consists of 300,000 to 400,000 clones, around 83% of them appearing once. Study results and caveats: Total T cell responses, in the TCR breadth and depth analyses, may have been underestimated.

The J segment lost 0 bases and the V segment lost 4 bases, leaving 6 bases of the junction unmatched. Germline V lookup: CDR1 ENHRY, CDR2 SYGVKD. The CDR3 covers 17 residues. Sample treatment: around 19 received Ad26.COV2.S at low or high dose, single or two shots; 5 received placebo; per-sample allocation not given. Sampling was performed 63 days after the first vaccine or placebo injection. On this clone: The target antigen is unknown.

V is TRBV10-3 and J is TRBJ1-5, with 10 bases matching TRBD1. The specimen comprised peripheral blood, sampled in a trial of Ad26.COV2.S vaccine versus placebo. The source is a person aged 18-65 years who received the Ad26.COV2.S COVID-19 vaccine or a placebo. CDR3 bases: TGTGCCATCAGTGGGACAGGGGGTCCGGATAGCAATCAGCCCCAGCATTTT. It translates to CAISGTGGPDSNQPQHF.